This entry describes one TCR beta chain. What it recognizes is unknown. The data were taken from a study of T cell responses to AZD1222 COVID-19 vaccine. Study results and limitations: Regions left unmutated in variants are reportedly the target of nearly half of spike-specific TCRs. The donor cohort was predominantly white British with a female majority, and clonal diversity may have been underestimated. Dominant CD4 TCR responses targeted spike regions 160-218 and 743-854.

The CDR3 length is 17 residues. The germline gives CDR1 SGHRS, CDR2 YFSETQ. V was clipped by 0 bases and J by 0 bases, with 13 bases between them. Assay: immunoSEQ multiplex PCR; the TCRdb copy retains only in-frame clones and omits some. The profile shows 70,000 or so clones, around nine tenths of them singletons. This sequence joins TRBV5-1 and TRBJ2-1; TRBD1 might be the D (5 bases). The sample here was peripheral blood, taken on day 0 of AZD1222 vaccination. The receptor was isolated from an adult in good health. Here the CDR3 reads CASSLGQSMGSYNEQFF. DNA for the CDR3: TGCGCCAGCAGCTTGGGACAGTCTATGGGCTCCTACAATGAGCAGTTCTTC.